This T cell receptor (beta chain) was identified during a study of CDR3 diversity in severe acne. TCRdb re-analysed the PCR reads in MiXCR, keeping a single row per CDR3 protein. There are roughly 100,000 distinct CDR3 sequences in the sample; roughly 51% occur only once, and roughly 12% lies in the top ten. The V gene's germline CDR1 is MGHDK and CDR2 SYGVNS. The CDR3 length is 13 residues. In regard to this clonotype: A junction end diverges from the germline sequence, so it may reflect a read error.

This TCR came from a male donor with acne. Sequencing used blood. The chain employs TRBV25-1 and TRBJ2-5, with TRBD2 matching 7 bases. The chain's CDR3 is CAREAGYQESQYF. DNA for the CDR3: TGTGCCAGGGAAGCGGGGTACCAAGAGTCCCAGTACTTC.